Below, one T cell receptor (beta chain) is given with its context. Its target is unknown. Unstimulated regulatory T cells (CD4+CD25+CD127-), CD4+CD25- non-regulatory cells, CD4 and CD8 cells were FACS-sorted from thawed PBMCs. Trimming cost V 1 base and J 2 bases; bases outside gene matches: 4. Germline assignment: CDR1 MNHEY and CDR2 SVGAGI. The CDR3 is 16 amino acids. The record originates from a study of Tregs in tolerant kidney transplant recipients. Study results and limitations: Findings come from small patient numbers and require larger validation. Tregs expanded with activated donor B cells seemed most donor-specific.

Libraries were prepared by immunoSEQ multiplex PCR; TCRdb keeps only in-frame clonotypes and omits some of them. The sample consists of 75,000 to 100,000 clones, around 90% of them appearing once. The chain has TRBV6-5 and TRBJ2-3, with TRBD2 matching over 9 bases. Material for sequencing was CD8+ T cells from blood. This TCR derives from a human donor in good health. CDR3 coding DNA: TGTGCCAGCAGTTACTACAGCGGGGGGACCACAGATACGCAGTATTTT. This gives the protein CASSYYSGGTTDTQYF.